The present T cell receptor beta chain was sequenced within a study of T-cell memory formation after mild COVID-19. The CDR3 sequence is 16 residues long. CDR1 and CDR2 from the germline V gene are SGHNT and YYREEE (reference sequence). V lost 1 base, J lost 3 bases, and 16 bases lay in between. This clonotype has a single count. TCRdb re-called the 5' RACE reads with MiXCR, one entry per CDR3 protein. The sample carries some 410,000 distinct CDR3 sequences, more than 20% recorded once. This receptor was identified in an adult woman who had mild COVID-19 (a few samples of this study predate the infection). Cell type and time point are not known. This chain uses TRBV5-4 with TRBJ2-5; D may be TRBD1 (7 bases). Sequencing input: PBMCs or a T cell subset sorted from them (not recorded which). CDR3 sequence: CASSLRMSRGEETQYF. The CDR3 DNA reads TGTGCCAGCAGCTTGAGGATGTCCAGGGGGGAAGAGACCCAGTACTTC.